This TCR beta chain was recovered during a study of PD-1 blockade in classical Hodgkin lymphoma. The CDR3 consists of 11 residues. Germline values: CDR1 GTSNPN, CDR2 SVGIG (reference sequence). The V end was cut by 3 bases, the J end by 4 bases, with 6 bases between. Study results and limitations: Relative to healthy donors, newly diagnosed patients reportedly had lower baseline TCR diversity, which was reported as lower still in relapsed/refractory patients.

Time point noted: cycle 4 day 1 (C4D1), after six to seven weeks of nivolumab. Relapses following autologous stem cell transplantation were seen in all patients, with brentuximab vedotin exposure varying. Negative magnetic selection isolated CD4+ T cells from thawed PBMCs. Assay used: immunoSEQ multiplex PCR; TCRdb lists only in-frame clones, some missing. The table records fewer than 35,000 clones, around nine tenths of them present only once. Worth noting for this clone: Its antigen is unknown.

The specimen was CD4+ T cells from blood, collected before the fourth cycle of nivolumab. The TCR sequence derives from a human donor with classical Hodgkin lymphoma. The rearrangement uses TRBV30 and TRBJ2-5; no reliable D call. CDR3 nucleotides: TGTGCCTGGAGGCAGTCAGAGACCCAGTACTTC. Protein sequence: CAWRQSETQYF.